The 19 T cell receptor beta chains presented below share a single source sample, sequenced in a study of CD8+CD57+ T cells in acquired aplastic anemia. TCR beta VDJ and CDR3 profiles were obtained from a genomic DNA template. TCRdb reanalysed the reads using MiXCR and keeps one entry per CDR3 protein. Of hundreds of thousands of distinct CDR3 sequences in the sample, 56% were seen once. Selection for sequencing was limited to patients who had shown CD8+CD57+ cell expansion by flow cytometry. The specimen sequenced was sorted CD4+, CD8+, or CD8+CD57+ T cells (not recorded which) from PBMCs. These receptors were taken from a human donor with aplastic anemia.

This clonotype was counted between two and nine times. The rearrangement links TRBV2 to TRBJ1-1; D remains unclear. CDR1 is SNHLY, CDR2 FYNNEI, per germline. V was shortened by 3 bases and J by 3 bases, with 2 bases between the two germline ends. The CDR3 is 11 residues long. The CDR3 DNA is TGTGCCAGCAGTGACTACACTGAAGCTTTCTTT. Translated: CASSDYTEAFF.

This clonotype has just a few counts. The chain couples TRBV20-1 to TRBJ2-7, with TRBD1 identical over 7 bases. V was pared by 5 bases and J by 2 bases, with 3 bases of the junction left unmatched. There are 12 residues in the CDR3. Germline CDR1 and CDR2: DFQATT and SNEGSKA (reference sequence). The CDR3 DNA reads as TGCAGTGCTCCGGACAGGACCTACGAGCAGTACTTC. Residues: CSAPDRTYEQYF.

CDR3 sequence: CASSLLWGTNEKLFF. In nucleotides, the CDR3 is TGTGCCAGCAGCTTACTTTGGGGTACTAATGAAAAACTGTTTTTT. This chain connects TRBV7-9 to TRBJ1-4; D is undetermined. Germline CDR1 is SEHNR and CDR2 is FQNEAQ (reference sequence). The V end was cut by 2 bases, the J end by 2 bases, with 9 bases between. The CDR3 runs to 15 residues.

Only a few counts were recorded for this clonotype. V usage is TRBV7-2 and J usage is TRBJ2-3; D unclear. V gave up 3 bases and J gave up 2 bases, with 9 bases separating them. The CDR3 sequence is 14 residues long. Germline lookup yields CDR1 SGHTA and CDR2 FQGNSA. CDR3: CASSLGLYTDTQYF. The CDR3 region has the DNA TGTGCCAGCAGCTTGGGGTTATACACAGATACGCAGTATTTT.

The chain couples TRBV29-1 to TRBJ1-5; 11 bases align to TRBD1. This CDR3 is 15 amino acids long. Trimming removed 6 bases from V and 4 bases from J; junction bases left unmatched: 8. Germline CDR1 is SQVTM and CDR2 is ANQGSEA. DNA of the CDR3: TGCAGCGTGACGTTCGGGACAGGGGGGAATCAGCCCCAGCATTTT. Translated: CSVTFGTGGNQPQHF.

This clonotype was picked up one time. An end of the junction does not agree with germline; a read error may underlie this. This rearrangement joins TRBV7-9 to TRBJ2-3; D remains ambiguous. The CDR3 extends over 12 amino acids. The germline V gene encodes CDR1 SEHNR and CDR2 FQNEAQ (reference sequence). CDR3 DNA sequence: TGTGCCAGCGGCTTTCACGGGGATACGCAGTATTTT. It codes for CASGFHGDTQYF.

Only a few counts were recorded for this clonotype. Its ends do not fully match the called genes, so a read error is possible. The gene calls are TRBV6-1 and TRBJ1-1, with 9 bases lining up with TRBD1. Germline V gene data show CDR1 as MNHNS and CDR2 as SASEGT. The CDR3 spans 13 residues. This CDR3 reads CASITGGDTEAFF. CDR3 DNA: TGTGCCAGCATTACAGGGGGCGATACTGAGGCTTTCTTT.

CDR3 residues: CATSDSGLLDEQYF. Written as DNA, the CDR3 is TGTGCCACCAGTGATTCAGGGCTTTTGGATGAGCAGTACTTC. The chain couples TRBV24-1 to TRBJ2-7; possible D gene TRBD1, 5 bases. This CDR3 has 14 residues. The germline V and J ends were trimmed by 2 bases and 7 bases, with 14 bases remaining between them. Germline assignment: CDR1 KGHDR and CDR2 SFDVKD.

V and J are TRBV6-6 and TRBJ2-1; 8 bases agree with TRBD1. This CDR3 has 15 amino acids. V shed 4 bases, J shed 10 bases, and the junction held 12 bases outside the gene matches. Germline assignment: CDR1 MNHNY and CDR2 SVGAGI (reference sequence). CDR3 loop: CASSSRQGSGYEQFF. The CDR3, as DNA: TGTGCCAGCAGTTCTCGACAGGGGAGTGGCTACGAGCAGTTCTTC.

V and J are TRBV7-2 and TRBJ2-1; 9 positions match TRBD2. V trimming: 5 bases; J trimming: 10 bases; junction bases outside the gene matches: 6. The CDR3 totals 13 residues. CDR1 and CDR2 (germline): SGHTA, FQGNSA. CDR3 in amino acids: CASSRQAGGEQFF. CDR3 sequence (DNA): TGTGCCAGCAGCCGTCAAGCGGGAGGCGAGCAGTTCTTC.

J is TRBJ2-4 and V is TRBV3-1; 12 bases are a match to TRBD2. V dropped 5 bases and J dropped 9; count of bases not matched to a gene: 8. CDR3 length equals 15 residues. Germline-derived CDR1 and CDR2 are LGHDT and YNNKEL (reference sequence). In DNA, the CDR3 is TGTGCCAGCAGCGGCCGACTAGCGGGAGACAGCATTCAGTACTTC. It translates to CASSGRLAGDSIQYF. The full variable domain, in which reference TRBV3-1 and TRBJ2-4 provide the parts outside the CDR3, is DTAVSQTPKYLVTQMGNDKSIKCEQNLGHDTMYWYKQDSKKFLKIMFSYNNKELIINETVPNRFSPKSPDKAHLNLHINSLELGDSAVYFCASSGRLAGDSIQYFGAGTRLSVL.

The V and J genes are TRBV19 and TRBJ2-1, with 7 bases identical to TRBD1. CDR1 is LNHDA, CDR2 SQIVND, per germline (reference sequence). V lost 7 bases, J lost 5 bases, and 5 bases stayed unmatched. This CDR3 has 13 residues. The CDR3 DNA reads TGTGCCAGTAAGAGACAGGGAGACAATGAGCAGTTCTTC. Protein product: CASKRQGDNEQFF.

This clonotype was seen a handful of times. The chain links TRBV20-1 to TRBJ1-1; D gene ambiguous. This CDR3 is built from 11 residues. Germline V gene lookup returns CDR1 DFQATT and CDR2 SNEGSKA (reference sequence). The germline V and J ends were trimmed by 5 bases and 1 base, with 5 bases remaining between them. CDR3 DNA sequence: TGCAGTGCTCCCCAGAACACTGAAGCTTTCTTT. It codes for CSAPQNTEAFF.

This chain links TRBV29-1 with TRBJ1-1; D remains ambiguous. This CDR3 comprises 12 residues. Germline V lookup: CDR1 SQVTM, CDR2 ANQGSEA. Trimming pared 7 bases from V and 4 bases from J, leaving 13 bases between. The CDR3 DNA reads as TGCAGCGCTGGATGGGGAGGCACTGAAGCTTTCTTT. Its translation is CSAGWGGTEAFF.

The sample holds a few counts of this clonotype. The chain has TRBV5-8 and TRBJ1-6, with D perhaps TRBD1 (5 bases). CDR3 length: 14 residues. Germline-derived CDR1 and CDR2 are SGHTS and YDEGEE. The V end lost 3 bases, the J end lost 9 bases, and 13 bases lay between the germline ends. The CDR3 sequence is CASSWGAGASPLHF. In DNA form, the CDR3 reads TGTGCCAGCAGCTGGGGCGCAGGAGCTTCACCCCTCCACTTT. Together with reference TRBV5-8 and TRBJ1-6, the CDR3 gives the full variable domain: EAGVTQSPTHLIKTRGQQATLRCSPISGHTSVYWYQQALGLGLQFLLWYDEGEERNRGNFPPRFSGRQFPNYSSELNVNALELEDSALYLCASSWGAGASPLHFGNGTRLTVT.

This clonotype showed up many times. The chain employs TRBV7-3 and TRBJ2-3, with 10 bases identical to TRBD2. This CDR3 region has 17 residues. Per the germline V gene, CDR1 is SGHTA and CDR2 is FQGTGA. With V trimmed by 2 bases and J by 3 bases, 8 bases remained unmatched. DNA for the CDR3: TGTGCCAGCAGCTTAGGGTGGCTAGCGGGAGTGACAGATACGCAGTATTTT. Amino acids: CASSLGWLAGVTDTQYF.

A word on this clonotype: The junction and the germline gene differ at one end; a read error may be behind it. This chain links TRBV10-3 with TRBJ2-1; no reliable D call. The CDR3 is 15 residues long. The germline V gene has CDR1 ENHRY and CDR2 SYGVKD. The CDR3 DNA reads TGTGCCAGCAGTTTCCCGGCGACAAGCTACAATGAGCAGTTCTTC. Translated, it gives CASSFPATSYNEQFF.

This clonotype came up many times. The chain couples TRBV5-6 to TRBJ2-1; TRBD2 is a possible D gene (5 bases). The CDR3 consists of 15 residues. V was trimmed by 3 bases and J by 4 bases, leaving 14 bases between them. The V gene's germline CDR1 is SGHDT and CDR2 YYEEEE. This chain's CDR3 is CASSSERTLYNEQFF. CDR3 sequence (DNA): TGTGCCAGCAGCTCCGAGCGGACCCTATACAATGAGCAGTTCTTC.

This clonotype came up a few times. CDR3 sequence: CASSLRLAGAYEQYF. The CDR3 region has the DNA TGTGCCAGCAGCTTAAGGTTAGCGGGGGCTTACGAGCAGTACTTC. The rearrangement joins TRBV11-2 to TRBJ2-7, with 9 bases that match TRBD2. The length of the CDR3 is 15 residues. J lost 4 bases, V lost 2 bases, and 6 bases had no gene match. Looked up from germline, CDR1 is SGHAT and CDR2 is FQNNGV.